Listed here are 24 T cell receptor beta chains from one sample, sequenced in a study of cytomegalovirus exposure and HLA in healthy donors. The study ran its PCR with 60 Vbeta and 13 Jbeta primers. This table comes from immunoSEQ multiplex PCR, and its TCRdb copy is limited to in-frame clones, with some not included. The sample has about 170,000 clones; roughly 80% are singletons. Sequenced sample: PBMCs. These TCRs come from a female donor in good health and CMV-seronegative.

The CDR3 region is CASSLAPGQSSYEQYF. The CDR3 region has the DNA TGTGCCAGCAGCTTAGCGCCGGGACAGAGCTCCTACGAGCAGTACTTC. This chain links TRBV7-6 with TRBJ2-7; 7 bases match TRBD1. With V trimmed by 0 bases and J by 0 bases, 5 bases remained unmatched. Germline lookup yields CDR1 SGHVS and CDR2 FNYEAQ. There are 16 residues in the CDR3. The full variable domain, rest sourced from reference TRBV7-6 and TRBJ2-7, is GAGVSQSPRYKVTKRGQDVALRCDPISGHVSLYWYRQALGQGPEFLTYFNYEAQQDKSGLPNDRFSAERPEGSISTLTIQRTEQRDSAMYRCASSLAPGQSSYEQYFGPGTRLTVT.

The chain combines TRBV6-1 with TRBJ1-1; 7 nucleotides align to TRBD1. Germline CDR1 and CDR2: MNHNS and SASEGT. This CDR3 has 13 amino acids. Losses at the gene ends were 2 bases for V and 7 bases for J; bases not matched to a gene: 4. This CDR3 reads CASSERAGGEAFF. DNA of the CDR3: TGTGCCAGCAGTGAAAGGGCAGGGGGTGAAGCTTTCTTT.

This clone has just one count. The chain employs TRBV28 and TRBJ1-5; the match to TRBD1 covers 7 bases. V gave up 7 bases and J gave up 1 base; unmatched junction bases: 10. The length of the CDR3 is 16 residues. Germline loops: CDR1 MDHEN, CDR2 SYDVKM. DNA for the CDR3: TGTGCCAGCATCCACTCCGGGACAGCGAGCAATCAGCCCCAGCATTTT. This codes for CASIHSGTASNQPQHF.

The gene calls are TRBV19 and TRBJ2-7, with unresolved D. The V gene's germline CDR1 is LNHDA and CDR2 SQIVND (reference sequence). CDR3 length equals 14 residues. The V and J ends lost 2 bases and 0 bases respectively, with 8 bases between them. The CDR3 sequence: CASSILTSSYEQYF. The CDR3 DNA is TGTGCCAGTAGTATACTAACGAGCTCCTACGAGCAGTACTTC. Full variable domain (outside the CDR3, taken from reference TRBV19 and TRBJ2-7): DGGITQSPKYLFRKEGQNVTLSCEQNLNHDAMYWYRQDPGQGLRLIYYSQIVNDFQKGDIAEGYSVSREKKESFPLTVTSAQKNPTAFYLCASSILTSSYEQYFGPGTRLTVT.

CDR3 in amino acids: CASSPREQYF. Here the CDR3 DNA reads TGCGCCAGCAGCCCTAGGGAGCAGTACTTC. The chain couples TRBV4-1 to TRBJ2-5; D is possibly TRBD2 (5 bases). The germline V and J ends were trimmed by 4 bases and 11 bases, with 8 bases remaining between them. There are 10 residues in the CDR3. Germline V CDR1 and CDR2: MGHRA, YSYEKL.

The rearrangement joins TRBV27 to TRBJ2-2; TRBD2 is a possible D gene (5 bases). Looked up from germline, CDR1 is MNHEY and CDR2 is SMNVEV (reference sequence). V lost 2 bases, J lost 8 bases, and 15 bases lay in between. The CDR3 has 15 residues. The CDR3 protein is CASSLQLVVSGELFF. For the CDR3, the DNA is TGTGCCAGCAGTTTACAACTAGTCGTTTCGGGGGAGCTGTTTTTT.

The genes are TRBV30 and TRBJ1-2; D possibly corresponds to TRBD1 (6 bases). Germline V gives CDR1 GTSNPN, CDR2 SVGIG (reference sequence). This CDR3 spans 15 amino acids. V lost 4 bases and J 8 bases, leaving 23 bases between the germline ends. CDR3 in amino acids: CAWILLRGRISGYTF. In DNA form, the CDR3 reads TGTGCCTGGATCTTATTGCGGGGGCGCATCTCCGGCTACACCTTC.

This clone is a singleton in its sample. The rearrangement joins TRBV11-3 to TRBJ1-1; the D is unclear. Per germline, CDR1 SGHNT and CDR2 YENEEA. V lost 2 bases to trimming and J lost 4 bases, with 8 bases between them. The length of the CDR3 is 13 residues. CDR3 protein: CASSLTEGTEAFF. In DNA, the CDR3 is TGTGCCAGCAGCTTAACGGAGGGCACTGAAGCTTTCTTT. Filled out from reference TRBV11-3 and TRBJ1-1, the complete variable domain reads EAGVVQSPRYKIIEKKQPVAFWCNPISGHNTLYWYLQNLGQGPELLIRYENEEAVDDSQLPKDRFSAERLKGVDSTLKIQPAELGDSAVYLCASSLTEGTEAFFGQGTRLTVV.

The V gene is TRBV11-1, the J gene TRBJ2-2; a possible D gene is TRBD2 (5 bases). Germline V gene sequence: CDR1 SGHAT, CDR2 FQDESV (reference sequence). The CDR3 is made up of 13 amino acids. The V gene lost 4 bases and the J gene lost 5 bases, with 8 bases spanning the gap. CDR3: CASSSRTTGELFF. In nucleotides, the CDR3 is TGTGCCAGCAGCTCTCGGACTACCGGGGAGCTGTTTTTT.

The chain has TRBV28 and TRBJ2-7; 7 nucleotides match TRBD2. CDR1 and CDR2 from the germline V gene are MDHEN and SYDVKM. The CDR3 is made up of 13 amino acids. Trimming at V came to 8 bases and at J to 2 bases, leaving 6 bases not matched to a gene. The CDR3 loop reads CASSGGLPYEQYF. In nucleotides, the CDR3 is TGTGCCAGCTCGGGAGGACTGCCCTACGAGCAGTACTTC.

This chain connects TRBV30 to TRBJ1-6; D is unclear. The V gene lost 0 bases and the J gene lost 0 bases, with 6 bases spanning the gap. The CDR3 sequence is 15 residues long. Germline assignment: CDR1 GTSNPN and CDR2 SVGIG (reference sequence). CDR3 in DNA: TGTGCCTGGAGTGTCGCCAGCTCCTATAATTCACCCCTCCACTTT. It is translated as CAWSVASSYNSPLHF.

V and J are TRBV9 and TRBJ2-3; 7 positions agree with TRBD1. Germline lookup yields CDR1 SGDLS and CDR2 YYNGEE. V lost 0 bases to trimming and J lost 4 bases; unmatched junction nucleotides: 5. The CDR3 is made up of 15 amino acids. CDR3 nucleotide sequence: TGTGCCAGCAGCGTAGCACAGGGGTATTCAGATACGCAGTATTTT. Protein product: CASSVAQGYSDTQYF.

The V call is TRBV19, the J call TRBJ2-1, with 7 bases fitting TRBD1. Losses at the gene ends were 6 bases for V and 4 bases for J; bases not matched to a gene: 6. The CDR3 length is 14 residues. CDR1 is LNHDA, CDR2 SQIVND, per germline (reference sequence). The CDR3 protein is CASSSGTEYNEQFF. The CDR3 DNA is TGTGCCAGTAGCTCCGGGACAGAATACAATGAGCAGTTCTTC.

For the CDR3, the DNA is TGCGCCAGCAGCTTGGTAGTAGCGGAGATCTACGAGCAGTACTTC. As protein: CASSLVVAEIYEQYF. The rearrangement links TRBV5-1 to TRBJ2-5; weak D call: TRBD2 (6 bases). The end of the DNA is better explained by TRBJ2-7, so the J call may be wrong. The CDR3 consists of 15 residues. Germline CDR1 is SGHRS and CDR2 is YFSETQ.

This rearrangement joins TRBV5-5 to TRBJ2-7, with 8 bases matching TRBD2. V shed 6 bases and J 0 bases; nucleotides not matched to a gene: 14. In germline, CDR1 is SGHKS, CDR2 YYEKEE (reference sequence). This CDR3 region has 17 residues. The CDR3 spells CASTLWAGGSSSYEQYF. The CDR3, as DNA: TGTGCCAGCACCCTGTGGGCGGGGGGCTCGAGCTCCTACGAGCAGTACTTC.

This rearrangement joins TRBV27 to TRBJ1-2; D ambiguous. The CDR3 covers 15 residues. V was shortened by 0 bases and J by 4 bases, with 12 bases between the two germline ends. CDR1 is MNHEY and CDR2 is SMNVEV in the germline V gene (reference sequence). The CDR3 sequence is CASSLSAVSVYGYTF. Written as DNA, the CDR3 is TGTGCCAGCAGTTTATCGGCGGTTTCTGTCTATGGCTACACCTTC.

A word on this clone: Other DNA sequences from this sample encode an identical CDR3 as well. CDR3 amino acids: CAWSRGGELFF. The CDR3 DNA reads TGTGCCTGGAGTAGAGGAGGGGAGCTGTTTTTT. This chain uses TRBV30 with TRBJ2-2; D uncertain. Per the germline V gene, CDR1 is GTSNPN and CDR2 is SVGIG (reference sequence). This CDR3 has 11 residues. Trimming stripped 2 bases from V and 8 bases from J, with 6 bases between.

The chain combines TRBV4-2 with TRBJ1-6, with D possibly being TRBD1 (6 bases). This CDR3 is 16 amino acids long. Looked up from germline, CDR1 is LGHNA and CDR2 is YNFKEQ. V lost 0 bases and J 8 bases, leaving 14 bases between the germline ends. CDR3 coding DNA: TGTGCCAGCAGCCAAGATCCAGGGGAGGGTTATTCACCCCTCCACTTT. It codes for CASSQDPGEGYSPLHF.

This clone has a handful of counts. The chain recombines TRBV5-6 with TRBJ2-1; 8 bases agree with TRBD2. The CDR3 sequence is 16 residues long. V trimming: 4 bases; J trimming: 5 bases; junction bases outside the gene matches: 11. Germline-derived CDR1 and CDR2 are SGHDT and YYEEEE. CDR3 amino acids: CASSPGLGLGHNEQFF. CDR3 coding DNA: TGTGCCAGCAGCCCGGGACTAGGTTTAGGACACAATGAGCAGTTCTTC.

This clone was seen a single time. The chain recombines TRBV7-2 with TRBJ2-7; no reliable D call. This CDR3 has 14 amino acids. The germline V and J ends were trimmed by 5 bases and 2 bases, with 13 bases remaining between them. Germline V CDR1 and CDR2: SGHTA, FQGNSA. CDR3 DNA: TGTGCCAGCAGCCCACCATCGAGTCCCTACGAGCAGTACTTC. It yields the protein CASSPPSSPYEQYF.

The J gene is TRBJ1-2, the V gene TRBV10-2; a weak D match, TRBD1 (5 bases). Germline V CDR1 and CDR2: WSHSY, SAAADI. V was shortened by 6 bases and J by 5 bases, with 19 bases between the two germline ends. The CDR3 consists of 15 residues. The CDR3 nucleotides read TGCGCCAGCAGGGACGGGGGAGGGAGTAGGTATGGCTACACCTTC. This gives the protein CASRDGGGSRYGYTF.

The chain links TRBV6-5 to TRBJ2-1; TRBD2 agrees at 9 bases. The CDR3 runs to 14 residues. The trim removed 7 bases at V and 6 bases at J, leaving 7 bases unmatched. From germline, CDR1 is MNHEY and CDR2 SVGAGI. The CDR3 DNA reads TGTGCCAGCACCAAGTGGACTAGCGCCAATGAGCAGTTCTTC. Amino acid sequence: CASTKWTSANEQFF.

J is TRBJ1-6 and V is TRBV19; D is perhaps TRBD1 (6 bases). Looked up from germline, CDR1 is LNHDA and CDR2 is SQIVND (reference sequence). The CDR3 loop spans 14 amino acids. V was shortened by 5 bases and J by 7 bases, with 12 bases between the two germline ends. CDR3 sequence reads: CASSLRGQNSPLHF. CDR3 DNA: TGTGCCAGTAGTTTGCGCGGACAGAATTCACCCCTCCACTTT.

About this clone: The junction shows a germline mismatch at one end, possibly a read error. The V gene is TRBV2, the J gene TRBJ1-1, with TRBD1 as a possible D gene (5 bases). Germline V gives CDR1 SNHLY, CDR2 FYNNEI. This CDR3 contains 14 residues. The CDR3 spells CASSDTAGSARDLF. CDR3 in DNA: TGTGCCAGCAGTGATACTGCCGGTAGCGCCAGGGACTTATTT.